This T cell receptor (beta chain) derives from a study of technical replicates of blood from a handful of donors. Generated by immunoSEQ multiplex PCR, the TCRdb table keeps only in-frame clones and is missing some. The sample shows 80,000 to 100,000 clones, about 95% of them seen only once. The CDR3 loop spans 16 amino acids. V lost 6 bases, J lost 7 bases, and 17 bases stayed unmatched. The germline gives CDR1 LNHDA, CDR2 SQIVND (reference sequence). Sample: T cells isolated from PBMCs. The source of this sequence is a human donor in good health. The rearrangement joins TRBV19 to TRBJ1-2; 7 bases agree with TRBD1. CDR3 sequence (DNA): TGTGCCAGTAGCTACAACCTGGGGGACAGAGAACGTGGCTACACCTTC. This sequence encodes CASSYNLGDRERGYTF.